The T cell receptor beta chain under discussion was sequenced for a study of cytomegalovirus exposure and HLA in healthy donors (dated by TCRdb to about 2017). General notes on the study: In an earlier analysis of 587 of the donors, 276 Gb of sequence data and 90 million to 120 million unique TCR beta sequences from 180 million or so T cells were reported. The study was designed to test whether signatures of past pathogen exposure could be identified by cataloging public T cell receptors. On average, around 240,000 unique TCR beta nucleotide sequences were sequenced per donor among 300 to 500 genotyped donors of the cohort, with roughly 18% of those sequences being non-productive. In addition to the first cohort of roughly 700 subjects, a separate validation cohort of 100 to 150 different subjects was used. HLA typing covered class I and class II loci at four-digit resolution. Every discovery cohort repertoire had been produced on one sequencing platform. Of the roughly 400 genotyped donors, more than 75% were placed in the genetic ancestry cluster associated with self-reported Caucasian donors. To predict cytomegalovirus infection status, the study combined high-throughput TCR immunosequencing, statistical association of individual TCRs with disease status, and machine learning. In a later analysis, previously published TCR beta repertoires from 666 donors were re-analyzed and high-resolution HLA genotyping was added so that TCR occurrence patterns could be studied. In the later analysis, no new phenotypic data were used to find candidate immune exposures; instead, reliance was placed on TCR beta sequences and their occurrence across donors. An earlier analysis of roughly 600 of the donors used high-throughput TCR beta sequencing to judge whether each TCR beta V gene segment behaved as functional or pseudogenic. Donor age, sex, ethnicity and CMV serostatus were compiled alongside the repertoire data. The number of typed donors differed by locus: roughly 629-630 for A, B, C, DRB1 and DQB1; some 540 for DQA1; around 610 for DPA1; and about 450 for DPB1. The T cell repertoires of several hundred subjects were profiled by immunosequencing and related to cytomegalovirus serostatus. Five DR-DQ haplotypes were treated as single units for association and clustering because of strong linkage in the cohort. An early release covering roughly 600 HLA-typed donors comprised approximately 300 gigabases of sequencing data and 65 million to 100 million unique TCR sequences. In a later genetic analysis, genome-wide SNP genotypes for about 65% of the 666 donors were used, and that subset was treated as a discovery cohort. What the study reported, not specific to this receptor: When HLA alleles, especially DR and DQ, strongly co-occurred, attributing TCR associations to individual alleles was difficult. Most TCR sequences were seen in very few donors, while some public TCRs were found in many individuals. A further reported finding was that TCR beta sequences accurately predicted the HLA-A and HLA-B alleles for most subjects in the first cohort. The study gave a list of some 150 TCR beta chains associated with cytomegalovirus. Presence/absence analyses assumed roughly uniform sequencing depth across donors, an assumption that may not hold. The 87-base-pair reads could not distinguish some IMGT-functional V segments, including TRBV6-2 and TRBV6-3, so those segments were excluded. A later analysis found that most CMV-associated TCR beta chains appeared HLA-restricted, with HLA associations seemingly driven largely by CMV exposure. In a later analysis, TCR association rates were found to vary across HLA loci, with the most associated TCRs seen for DRB1 alleles and the fewest for HLA-C alleles. This cohort had only TCR beta chains sequenced, and the lack of alpha or paired-chain data limited which features could be detected. A later analysis reported that several top co-occurrence clusters appeared linked to parvovirus B19, influenza, CMV and Epstein-Barr virus. A later genetic analysis reported fewer N-insertions in productive TCRs among donors in an Asian-associated ancestry cluster than the roughly 690-donor mean. Immune exposure information for the cohort was limited to CMV serostatus. The authors suggested that the approach could potentially be generalized to other disease states and immunological phenotypes. In a later analysis, HLA-associated TCR beta chains were found to be more clonally expanded and to have lower generation probabilities than equally common non-associated chains. A few of the identified cytomegalovirus-associated TCR beta chains were confirmed in vitro to be specific for cytomegalovirus antigens. Linkage disequilibrium might explain the correlated functional status among segregating V segments, but an unknown experimental factor could not be excluded. A later analysis associated 17,000 or so TCR beta sequences with specific HLA alleles at a false discovery rate of 0.05. A later genetic analysis associated a missense DCLRE1C variant with V-gene and J-gene trimming of TCR beta chains, and an independent cohort replicated the association. An earlier analysis of roughly 570 of the donors showed that most TCR beta V segments appeared in productive rearrangements either about 87% or about 30% of the time, which broadly matched IMGT annotations. Because some donors lacked HLA typing at each locus, the association tests relied only on the typed subset. The classifier was reported to diagnose cytomegalovirus status with high specificity and sensitivity in both the original cohort and the validation cohort. The earlier analysis of almost 600 of the donors excluded roughly 17 rarely observed V segments, including chromosome 9 orphons, because counts were too low. The sequencing pipeline was judged likely to have produced a cluster of highly shared sequence variants as a technical artifact.

About this clone: The target of this receptor is not known. No base quality values were provided; no much bigger clone lies one nucleotide off.

Via the germline V gene, CDR1 is SGHDT and CDR2 YYEEEE. From its cysteine to its phenylalanine, the CDR3 spans 13 amino acids. The read is trimmed to its CDR3 DNA, 39 bases read in frame from base 1. Deletion took 3 bases off V and 4 bases off J, with a span of 11 bases between the germline ends. The cohort consisted of approximately 670 healthy bone marrow donors. All cohort members were sampled while nominally healthy, although unrecorded immune exposures were likely present. The donor was CMV seronegative and belonged to the group of under 400 seronegative cohort members. A peripheral blood sample was collected from each donor, and TCR beta sequencing was performed on peripheral blood mononuclear cells. Genomic DNA was extracted from the blood cell samples with the Qiagen DNeasy Blood Extraction Kit. The library was built by means of the immunoSEQ multiplex PCR assay. For the multiplex PCR, a mixture combining 60 forward primers for TCR Vbeta segments and 13 reverse primers for TCR Jbeta segments was used. The CDR3 region of rearranged TCR beta genes was amplified from genomic DNA by a multiplex PCR assay. Amplified TCR beta libraries were sequenced as 87-base-pair reads on the Illumina HiSeq System. Regarding the original processing steps: A later analysis tallied approximately 87 million unique TCR beta chains across the 666 repertoires, and around 12 million of those chains were shared by two or more donors. To remove PCR and sequencing errors, raw reads were error-corrected and collapsed into unique sequences using a nearest-neighbor algorithm that merged closely related sequences. To assign V, D and J gene segments, CDR3 sequences were aligned to IMGT reference sequences. Each retained sequence needed at least a six-nucleotide match to both a V gene segment and a J gene segment. A rearrangement was called productive if the CDR3 had no stop codons and remained in frame with V and J, and every other rearrangement was called non-productive. CDR3 was defined by IMGT convention, running from the second conserved V-encoded cysteine to the conserved J-encoded phenylalanine. Sequences without an unambiguous match to a single V gene segment were excluded from the earlier analysis of a few hundred of the donors. In an earlier analysis of several hundred of the donors, V segments were called functional above 56.7% productive rearrangements and were called segregating when the between-donor standard deviation exceeded 5%. To diagnose cytomegalovirus status from the catalog of TCR beta chain sequences, a statistical classification framework was built. V and J gene assignment, in a later analysis, came from comparing TCR nucleotide sequences with IMGT/GENE-DB human TR gene sequences. In a later analysis, CDR3 sequences and most-parsimonious VDJ recombination scenarios were assigned using the TCRdist pipeline. A later analysis defined each TCR beta chain by its CDR3 amino acid sequence plus V-gene family, and excluded reads lacking a unique V-gene family. In a later analysis, 500 to 700 highly shared, low-generation-probability nucleotide sequences were removed to address suspected cross-contamination and a sequencing artifact. For each public chain, a later analysis derived a clonal expansion index from normalized ranks of inferred template counts within each repertoire. In a later analysis, generation probabilities were computed with a VDJ recombination model fitted to out-of-frame rearrangements, and the resulting probabilities were checked against IGoR. Hypergeometric tests were used in a later analysis to score TCR-TCR, TCR-HLA and TCR-CMV co-occurrence, with a repertoire-size bias correction applied to the TCR pairs. In a later analysis, false discovery rates were estimated by permuting HLA or CMV assignments 20 times. A later analysis grouped co-occurring TCRs with DBSCAN, adding TCRdist sequence similarity when clustering within HLA-allele-positive subsets. Repertoires with fewer than 30,000 or more than 120,000 public chains, plus five repertoires with anomalous nucleotide sharing, were excluded from co-occurrence clustering. TCRdb stores this immuneACCESS table with in-frame sequences only. Part of the clones is absent; in the studies checked, under half of the shortfall reflects unresolved V genes, and no reason is known for the rest. The V and J calls and the clone size are those of that table, but D and trimming were determined from the DNA. In all, the sample holds 150,000 to 200,000 clones, and about 76% of those were seen once. The top ten clones comprise approximately 2% of the sample.

Here the chain combines TRBV5-6 and TRBJ2-7; D gene: possibly TRBD1, on 6 matching bases. This TCR derives from a female donor in good health and CMV-seronegative. The sample comprised PBMCs. CDR3 sequence: CASSSGTIYEQYF. The nucleotide sequence reads TGTGCCAGCAGCTCCGGGACAATTTACGAGCAGTACTTC.